This is a list of T cell receptor beta chains from one sample in a study. Using its own MiXCR run on the 5' RACE reads, TCRdb lists one record per CDR3 protein. The sample consists of tens of thousands of distinct CDR3 sequences, 17% of them appearing once. The sequenced material came from naive CD4+ T cells sorted from blood. Receptors originate from a female donor with breast cancer. The CDR3 runs from the conserved cysteine through the conserved F or W. The order of the fields is V gene, clone size, D gene, CDR3 length, J gene, CDR3 DNA, CDR3 protein. D genes are given only for firm matches. Clone size is stated in some rows and not others, as once, few, many or a class when expanded.

TRBV5-1	few	.	15	TRBJ2-1	TGCGCCAGCAGCCTACAGGGTGATTCCTACAATGAGCAGTTCTTC	CASSLQGDSYNEQFF
TRBV4-1	few	.	16	TRBJ1-6	TGCGCCAGCAGCCAAGTCGGGAGCTCCTATAATTCACCCCTCCACTTT	CASSQVGSSYNSPLHF
TRBV12-3/TRBV12-4	few	TRBD2	16	TRBJ2-4	TGTGCCAGCAGTTTCGGGGGGGGCGCTGCCAAAAACATTCAGTACTTC	CASSFGGGAAKNIQYF
TRBV7-2	many	.	18	TRBJ1-5	TGTGCCAGCAGCTTACCCCAAGGGGGGGACGAGGGAGGGAAGCCCCAGCATTTT	CASSLPQGGDEGGKPQHF
TRBV24-1	.	.	14	TRBJ1-2	TGTGCCACCAGTGACACGGACAGTTTGGGTGGCTACACCTTC	CATSDTDSLGGYTF
TRBV7-2	many	.	12	TRBJ2-3	TGTGCCACCCGGGCCATTACAGATACGCAGTATTTT	CATRAITDTQYF
TRBV28	once	.	14	TRBJ2-2	TGTGCCAGCAGTTTTGGGGGGAACACCGGGGAGCTGTTTTTT	CASSFGGNTGELFF
TRBV4-2	many	.	14	TRBJ1-5	TGTGCCAGCAGCCACGCCAGGAGCAATCAGCCCCAGCATTTT	CASSHARSNQPQHF
TRBV5-1	few	.	15	TRBJ2-1	TGCGCCAGCAGCTTGCAGTTCCCAGTGCGGGATGAGCAGTTCTTC	CASSLQFPVRDEQFF
TRBV3-1	few	.	13	TRBJ2-5	TGTGCCAGCAGCCCCCGACAGGAAGCAGACCAGTACTTC	CASSPRQEADQYF
TRBV20-1	few	.	11	TRBJ2-7	TGCAGTGCCGTTGACAGCTACGAGCAGTACTTC	CSAVDSYEQYF
TRBV12-3/TRBV12-4	.	.	15	TRBJ1-6	TGTGCCAGCAGTTTAGTGAGGGGAGACCTTTCACCCCTCCACTTT	CASSLVRGDLSPLHF
TRBV5-1	few	TRBD2	15	TRBJ2-7	TGCGCCAGCAGCCCAGAAGCGGGAGGAGGTTCCGAGCAGTACTTC	CASSPEAGGGSEQYF
TRBV5-1	many	.	13	TRBJ2-1	TGCGCCAGCAGCTTACCAGGGGGGGATGAGCAGTTCTTC	CASSLPGGDEQFF
TRBV5-1	.	.	12	TRBJ1-6	TGCGCCAGCAGGACCGCCAATTCACCCCTCCACTTT	CASRTANSPLHF
TRBV5-1	few	TRBD2	15	TRBJ2-1	TGCGCCAGCAGCCCCGGGACTAGCGGCTACAATGAGCAGTTCTTC	CASSPGTSGYNEQFF
TRBV7-3	many	.	14	TRBJ2-5	TGTGCCAGCAGCTCTGGGACATCCTTCGGGACCCAGTACTTC	CASSSGTSFGTQYF
TRBV18	.	TRBD1	14	TRBJ1-6	TGTGCCAGCTCCTGGACAGGGGAAAATTCACCCCTCCACTTT	CASSWTGENSPLHF
TRBV18	few	TRBD2	18	TRBJ2-3	TGTGCCAGCTCACCCGGGACTAGCGGGAGCCGTATCACAGATACGCAGTATTTT	CASSPGTSGSRITDTQYF
TRBV7-2	few	.	14	TRBJ1-4	TGTGCCAGCAGCCCCCGACCCGACGGGGAAAAACTGTTTTTT	CASSPRPDGEKLFF
TRBV5-1	few	TRBD2	14	TRBJ2-1	TGCGCCAGCAGCCCGGGGGGACTAGCTGATGAGCAGTTCTTC	CASSPGGLADEQFF
TRBV5-1	.	TRBD1	16	TRBJ2-2	TGCGCCAGCAGCTTGGCCCGGACAGGGTTGTCCGGGGAGCTGTTTTTT	CASSLARTGLSGELFF
TRBV20-1	.	.	17	TRBJ2-7	TGCAGTGCTAGACCACGTCGACCTGTAGCCCCGCAGGATAAGCAGTACTTC	CSARPRRPVAPQDKQYF
TRBV11-2	few	.	13	TRBJ2-1	TGTGCCAGCAGCCCCCGGTGGGCCAGGCGGGAGTTCTTC	CASSPRWARREFF
TRBV7-9	.	.	16	TRBJ1-2	TGTGCCAGCAGCCCCCGTTGGGGGGGCTCAGAGGGGGGCTACACCTTC	CASSPRWGGSEGGYTF
TRBV2	.	.	13	TRBJ1-2	TGTGCCAGCAGTGGGGGGAACAACTATGGCTACACCTTC	CASSGGNNYGYTF
TRBV27	few	.	15	TRBJ1-5	TGTGCCAGCAGTCGTACAAACACGGGCAATCAGCCCCAGCATTTT	CASSRTNTGNQPQHF
TRBV30	few	.	15	TRBJ1-4	TGTGCCTGGAGTACGGAGAACTTTTCAGGGGAAAAACTGTTTTTT	CAWSTENFSGEKLFF
TRBV6-6	few	TRBD2	16	TRBJ2-1	TGTGCCAGCAGCCAGACTAGCGGGAGATTCTACAATGAGCAGTTCTTC	CASSQTSGRFYNEQFF